Reported below is one TCR beta chain. Participant reports of clinical history set cohort assignment. Only in-frame clones appear in the TCRdb table, and some are missing; sequencing was by immunoSEQ multiplex PCR. Seen here are 150,000 or so clones, around 82% observed once, and the top ten hold 3.6%. The junction had 14 bases not matched to a gene; V was cut back by 0 bases and J by 7 bases. Germline V gene data show CDR1 as SGHTA and CDR2 as FQGNSA. The CDR3 is 20 amino acids. This record belongs to a study of blood T cell repertoires in COVID-19. Study in general: Nucleic acid was either cDNA or gDNA, and it came from T cells, B-cell-depleted T cells, or PBMCs.

The sequenced material came from PBMCs or T cells enriched from blood (not recorded which). This chain connects TRBV7-2 to TRBJ2-3; 15 bases are a match to TRBD2. The TCR originated in a woman aged 45-65 years in a cohort exposed to, infected with or recovered from COVID-19 (not recorded which). The CDR3 nucleotides are TGTGCCAGCAGCTTAGCCGCCGGGACTAGCGGGGGGCCCAGGCGAAATACGCAGTATTTT. This gives the protein CASSLAAGTSGGPRRNTQYF.